The subject of this entry is one T cell receptor (beta chain). The antigen remains unidentified. These data belong to a study of OX40 agonist ivuxolimab in advanced cancers. Across the whole study: People in dose escalation had one of these cancers: hepatocellular carcinoma, melanoma, renal cell or head and neck cancer. More than 35% of patients had received prior checkpoint inhibitor therapy.

Study-wide points: The study did not work out the antigen specificity of the expanded peripheral T cells. Relative to CD4+, CD8+ T cells held more expanded clones on average.

The ends were cut back, 6 bases at V and 5 bases at J, with 12 bases in the middle. CDR1 is SGHDT, CDR2 YYEEEE, per germline. CDR3 size: 13 residues. Measured with immunoSEQ multiplex PCR; TCRdb has only the in-frame clones, and not every one. The sample shows some 68,000 clones, over 80% of them seen only once. This specimen was CD4+ or CD8+ T cells sorted from blood, taken in a trial of the OX40 agonist ivuxolimab. The chain employs TRBV5-6 and TRBJ2-1; the D is unclear. The source of this sequence is an adult with an advanced solid tumor such as melanoma, head and neck, liver or kidney cancer. CDR3 bases: TGTGCCAGCAACCATTACTACGACAATGAGCAGTTCTTC. It is translated as CASNHYYDNEQFF.